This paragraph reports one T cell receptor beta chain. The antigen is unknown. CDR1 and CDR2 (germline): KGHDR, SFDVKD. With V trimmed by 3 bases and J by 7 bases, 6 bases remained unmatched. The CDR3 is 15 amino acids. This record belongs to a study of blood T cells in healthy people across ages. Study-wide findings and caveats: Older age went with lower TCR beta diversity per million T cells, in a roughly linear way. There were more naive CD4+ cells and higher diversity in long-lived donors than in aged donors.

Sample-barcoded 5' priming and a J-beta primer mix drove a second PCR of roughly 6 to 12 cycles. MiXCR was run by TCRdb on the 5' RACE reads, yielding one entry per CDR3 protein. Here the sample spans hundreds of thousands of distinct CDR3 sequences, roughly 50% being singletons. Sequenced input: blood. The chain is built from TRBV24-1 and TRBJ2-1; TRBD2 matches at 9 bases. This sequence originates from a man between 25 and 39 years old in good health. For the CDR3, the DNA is TGTGCCACCAGTGATCCAGCGGGAGGATATAATGAGCAGTTCTTC. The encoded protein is CATSDPAGGYNEQFF.